What follows are 7 T cell receptor beta chains derived from one specimen sequenced in a study of blood T cell repertoires in COVID-19. Assay used: immunoSEQ multiplex PCR; TCRdb lists only in-frame clones, some missing. Counted here are 120,000 or so clones, 90% occurring once; the ten biggest clones make up 4.6%. Sample: peripheral blood. The source is a man aged 60-69 years with COVID-19, enrolled during active disease.

The chain links TRBV5-4 to TRBJ2-5; 13 nucleotides match TRBD2. The junction had 5 bases not matched to a gene; V was cut back by 3 bases and J by 3 bases. CDR1 and CDR2 (germline): SGHNT, YYREEE (reference sequence). This CDR3 has 16 amino acids. The CDR3: CASSSTTSGRKETQYF. CDR3 coding DNA: TGTGCCAGCAGCTCGACGACTAGCGGGAGGAAAGAGACCCAGTACTTC. Using reference TRBV5-4 and TRBJ2-5 for the parts outside the CDR3, the full variable domain is ETGVTQSPTHLIKTRGQQVTLRCSSQSGHNTVSWYQQALGQGPQFIFQYYREEENGRGNFPPRFSGLQFPNYSSELNVNALELDDSALYLCASSSTTSGRKETQYFGPGTRLLVL.

The chain is built from TRBV9 and TRBJ2-7; 7 bases fit TRBD1. The CDR3 contains 14 residues. The germline gives CDR1 SGDLS, CDR2 YYNGEE. V lost 3 bases and J lost 2; bases outside the gene matches: 5. Here the CDR3 DNA reads TGTGCCAGCAGCGCGTCAGGGGGTACCTACGAGCAGTACTTC. This encodes CASSASGGTYEQYF.

This rearrangement joins TRBV19 to TRBJ2-3, with D tentatively TRBD1 (6 bases). The CDR3 has 14 amino acids. Trimming shortened V by 2 bases and J by 7 bases, and 13 bases separated the two germline ends. CDR1 and CDR2 from the germline V gene are LNHDA and SQIVND (reference sequence). The CDR3 spells CASSIRRTDYTQYF. The CDR3 DNA reads as TGTGCCAGTAGTATAAGGAGGACAGACTATACGCAGTATTTT.

The chain uses TRBV5-1 and TRBJ2-1, with D perhaps matching TRBD2 (5 bases). CDR1 is SGHRS and CDR2 is YFSETQ in the germline V gene. V was clipped by 0 bases and J by 8 bases, with 12 bases between them. The CDR3 is 14 residues long. The CDR3 DNA reads as TGCGCCAGCAGCTTGGCGATACTAGAACATGAGCAGTTCTTC. Translated, it gives CASSLAILEHEQFF. The full variable domain, with the rest looked up from reference TRBV5-1 and TRBJ2-1, is KAGVTQTPRYLIKTRGQQVTLSCSPISGHRSVSWYQQTPGQGLQFLFEYFSETQRNKGNFPGRFSGRQFSNSRSEMNVSTLELGDSALYLCASSLAILEHEQFFGPGTRLTVL.

The chain recombines TRBV5-1 with TRBJ1-1, with D tentatively TRBD1 (6 bases). Trimming pared 5 bases from V and 9 bases from J, leaving 23 bases between. There are 15 residues in the CDR3. CDR1 and CDR2 (germline): SGHRS, YFSETQ. This chain's CDR3 is CASSLGGAQPRKAFF. Here the CDR3 DNA reads TGCGCCAGCAGTCTTGGGGGGGCCCAGCCGAGGAAAGCTTTCTTT.

The chain links TRBV2 to TRBJ2-3; 12 bases align to TRBD2. CDR1 is SNHLY, CDR2 FYNNEI, per germline. V was pared by 4 bases and J by 4 bases, with 9 bases of the junction left unmatched. The CDR3 spans 17 residues. CDR3 in DNA: TGTGCCAGCAGTGTTTCTAGCGGGAGGGGGAGGGCAGATACGCAGTATTTT. It yields the protein CASSVSSGRGRADTQYF.

V usage is TRBV28 and J usage is TRBJ2-1; D might be TRBD2 (5 bases). Trimming removed 5 bases from V and 13 bases from J, with 18 bases in between. Per the germline V gene, CDR1 is MDHEN and CDR2 is SYDVKM. The CDR3 totals 13 residues. The CDR3 DNA reads as TGTGCCAGCAGTCTCCCTCCACTAGACGCACAGTTCTTC. Encoded protein: CASSLPPLDAQFF.